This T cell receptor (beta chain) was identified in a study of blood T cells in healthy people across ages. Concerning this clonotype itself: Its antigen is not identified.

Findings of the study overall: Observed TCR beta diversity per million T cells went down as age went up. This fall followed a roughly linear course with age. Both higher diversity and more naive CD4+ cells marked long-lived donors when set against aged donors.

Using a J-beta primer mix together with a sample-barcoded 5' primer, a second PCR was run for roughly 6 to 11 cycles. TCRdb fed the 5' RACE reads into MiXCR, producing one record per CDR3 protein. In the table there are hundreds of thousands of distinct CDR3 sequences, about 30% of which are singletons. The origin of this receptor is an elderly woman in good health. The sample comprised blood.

In DNA form, the CDR3 reads TGTGCCAGCAGCGTAGCAGACCGGGACAGCTCCTACGAGCAGTACTTC. Translated: CASSVADRDSSYEQYF. This sequence joins TRBV9 and TRBJ2-7, with 7 bases identical to TRBD1. CDR3 length: 16 residues. From germline, CDR1 is SGDLS and CDR2 YYNGEE. Losses at the gene ends were 0 bases for V and 0 bases for J; bases not matched to a gene: 6.